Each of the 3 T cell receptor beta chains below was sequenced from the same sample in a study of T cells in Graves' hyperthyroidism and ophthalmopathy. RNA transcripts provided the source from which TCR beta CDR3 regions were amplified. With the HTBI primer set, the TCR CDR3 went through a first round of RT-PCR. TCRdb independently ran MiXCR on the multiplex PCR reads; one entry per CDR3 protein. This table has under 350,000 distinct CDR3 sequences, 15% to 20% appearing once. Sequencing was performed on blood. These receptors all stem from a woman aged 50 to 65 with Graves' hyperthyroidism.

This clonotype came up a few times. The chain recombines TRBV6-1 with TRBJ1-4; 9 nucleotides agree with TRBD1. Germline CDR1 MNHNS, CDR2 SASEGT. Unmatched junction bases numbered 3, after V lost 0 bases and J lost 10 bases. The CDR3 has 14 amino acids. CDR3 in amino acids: CASSEAGQGGKLFF. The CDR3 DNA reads TGTGCCAGCAGTGAAGCGGGACAGGGTGGAAAACTGTTTTTT.

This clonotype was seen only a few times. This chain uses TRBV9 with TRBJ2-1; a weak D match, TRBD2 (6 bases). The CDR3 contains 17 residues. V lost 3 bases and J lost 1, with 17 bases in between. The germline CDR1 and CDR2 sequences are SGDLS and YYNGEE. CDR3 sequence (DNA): TGTGCCAGCAGCGCAGAGCATCGGGGGAAATCCTACAATGAGCAGTTCTTC. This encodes CASSAEHRGKSYNEQFF.

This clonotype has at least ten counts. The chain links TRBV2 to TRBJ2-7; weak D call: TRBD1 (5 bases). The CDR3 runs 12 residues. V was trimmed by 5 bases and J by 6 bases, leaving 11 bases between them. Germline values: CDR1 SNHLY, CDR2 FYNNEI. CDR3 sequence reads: CASSPGFFEQYV. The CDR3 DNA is TGTGCCAGCAGTCCAGGGTTTTTCGAGCAGTACGTC.